This T cell receptor (beta chain) was captured in a study of T cell responses to AZD1222 COVID-19 vaccine. Libraries were prepared by immunoSEQ multiplex PCR; TCRdb keeps only in-frame clonotypes and omits some of them. The sample consists of over 110,000 clones, almost 90% of them appearing once. The CDR3 is 15 residues long. V was shortened by 6 bases and J by 6 bases, with 20 bases between the two germline ends. Germline V gives CDR1 MDHEN, CDR2 SYDVKM. Only one count was recorded for this clone. This sequence joins TRBV28 and TRBJ1-1, with D unclear. This receptor was obtained from an adult who received the AZD1222 COVID-19 vaccine. The sample was peripheral blood, taken 28 days after the second AZD1222 dose. The CDR3 is CASRYEQTSAPEAFF. Written as DNA, the CDR3 is TGTGCCAGCAGATACGAACAGACTAGCGCCCCTGAAGCTTTCTTT.